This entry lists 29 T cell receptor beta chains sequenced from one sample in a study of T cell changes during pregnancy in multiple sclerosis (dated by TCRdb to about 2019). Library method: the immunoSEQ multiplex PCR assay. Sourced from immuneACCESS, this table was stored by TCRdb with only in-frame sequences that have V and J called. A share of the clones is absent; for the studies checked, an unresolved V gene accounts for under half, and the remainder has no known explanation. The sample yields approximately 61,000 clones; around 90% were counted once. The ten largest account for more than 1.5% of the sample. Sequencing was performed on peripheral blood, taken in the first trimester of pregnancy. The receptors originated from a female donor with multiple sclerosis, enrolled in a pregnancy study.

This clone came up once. DNA of the CDR3: TGTGCCAGCAGCCGAACTAGCGGGAGGGCCGCAGATACGCAGTATTTT. This sequence encodes CASSRTSGRAADTQYF. The chain recombines TRBV5-4 with TRBJ2-3, with 13 positions matching TRBD2. Germline values: CDR1 SGHNT, CDR2 YYREEE (reference sequence). V lost 4 bases and J lost 4; bases outside the gene matches: 6. The CDR3 extends over 16 amino acids.

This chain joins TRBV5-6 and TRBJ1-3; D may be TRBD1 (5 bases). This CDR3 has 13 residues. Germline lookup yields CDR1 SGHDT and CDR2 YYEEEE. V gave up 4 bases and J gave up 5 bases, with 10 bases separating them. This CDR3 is CASSIDSRNTIYF. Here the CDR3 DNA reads TGTGCCAGCAGCATCGACAGCAGAAACACCATATATTTT.

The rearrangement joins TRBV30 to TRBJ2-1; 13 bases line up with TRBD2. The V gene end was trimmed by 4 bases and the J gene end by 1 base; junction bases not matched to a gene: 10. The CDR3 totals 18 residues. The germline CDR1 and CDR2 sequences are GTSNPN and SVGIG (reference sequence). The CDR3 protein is CAWKTGLAGVFSYNEQFF. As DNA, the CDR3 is TGTGCCTGGAAGACAGGACTAGCGGGAGTATTTTCCTACAATGAGCAGTTCTTC.

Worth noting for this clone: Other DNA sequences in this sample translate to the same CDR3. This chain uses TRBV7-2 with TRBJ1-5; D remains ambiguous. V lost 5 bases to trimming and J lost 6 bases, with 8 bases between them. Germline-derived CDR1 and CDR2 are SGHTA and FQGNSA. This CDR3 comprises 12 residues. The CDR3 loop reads CASSRRGQPQHF. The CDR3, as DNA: TGTGCCAGCAGCCGACGGGGTCAGCCCCAGCATTTT.

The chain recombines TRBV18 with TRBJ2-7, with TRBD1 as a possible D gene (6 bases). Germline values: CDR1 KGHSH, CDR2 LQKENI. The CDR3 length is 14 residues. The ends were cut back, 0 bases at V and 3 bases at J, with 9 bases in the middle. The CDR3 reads CASSPPGASYEQYF. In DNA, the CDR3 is TGTGCCAGCTCACCACCGGGGGCTAGCTACGAGCAGTACTTC. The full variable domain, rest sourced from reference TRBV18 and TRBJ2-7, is NAGVMQNPRHLVRRRGQEARLRCSPMKGHSHVYWYRQLPEEGLKFMVYLQKENIIDESGMPKERFSAEFPKEGPSILRIQQVVRGDSAAYFCASSPPGASYEQYFGPGTRLTVT.

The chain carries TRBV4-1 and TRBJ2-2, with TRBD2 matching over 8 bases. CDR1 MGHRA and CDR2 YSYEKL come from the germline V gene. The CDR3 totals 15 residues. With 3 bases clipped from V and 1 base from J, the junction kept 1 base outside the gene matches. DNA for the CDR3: TGCGCCAGCAGCCAGCGGGGGGAGAACACCGGGGAGCTGTTTTTT. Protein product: CASSQRGENTGELFF.

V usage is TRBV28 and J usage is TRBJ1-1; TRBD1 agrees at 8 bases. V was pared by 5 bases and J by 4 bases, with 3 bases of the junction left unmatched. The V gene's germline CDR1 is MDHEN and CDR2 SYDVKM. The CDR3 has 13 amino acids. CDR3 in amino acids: CASSPTGGTEAFF. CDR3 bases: TGTGCCAGCAGTCCCACAGGGGGCACTGAAGCTTTCTTT. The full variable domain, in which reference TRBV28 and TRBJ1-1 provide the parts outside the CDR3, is DVKVTQSSRYLVKRTGEKVFLECVQDMDHENMFWYRQDPGLGLRLIYFSYDVKMKEKGDIPEGYSVSREKKERFSLILESASTNQTSMYLCASSPTGGTEAFFGQGTRLTVV.

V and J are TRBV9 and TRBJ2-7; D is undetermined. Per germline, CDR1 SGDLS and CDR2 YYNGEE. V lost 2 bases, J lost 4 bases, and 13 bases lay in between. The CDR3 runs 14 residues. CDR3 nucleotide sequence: TGTGCCAGCAGCGTTGGCTCATCGGGTTACGAGCAGTACTTC. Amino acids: CASSVGSSGYEQYF.

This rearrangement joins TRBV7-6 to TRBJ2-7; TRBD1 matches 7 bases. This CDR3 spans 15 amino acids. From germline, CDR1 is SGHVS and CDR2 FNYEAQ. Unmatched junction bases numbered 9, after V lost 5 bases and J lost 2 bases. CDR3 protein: CASSRDPGQTYEQYF. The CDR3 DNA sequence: TGTGCCAGCAGCCGCGACCCGGGACAGACCTACGAGCAGTACTTC.

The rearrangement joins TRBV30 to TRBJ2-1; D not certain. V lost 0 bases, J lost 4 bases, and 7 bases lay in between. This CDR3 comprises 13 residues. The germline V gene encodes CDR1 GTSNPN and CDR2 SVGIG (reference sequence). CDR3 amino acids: CAWSVSPYNEQFF. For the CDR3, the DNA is TGTGCCTGGAGTGTATCTCCTTACAATGAGCAGTTCTTC.

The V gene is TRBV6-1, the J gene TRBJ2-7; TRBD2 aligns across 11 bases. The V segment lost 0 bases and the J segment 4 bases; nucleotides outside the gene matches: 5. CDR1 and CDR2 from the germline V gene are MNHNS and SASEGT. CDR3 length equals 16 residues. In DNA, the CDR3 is TGTGCCAGCAGTGAAGCGGGGACTAGCGGAGATTACGAGCAGTACTTC. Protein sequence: CASSEAGTSGDYEQYF.

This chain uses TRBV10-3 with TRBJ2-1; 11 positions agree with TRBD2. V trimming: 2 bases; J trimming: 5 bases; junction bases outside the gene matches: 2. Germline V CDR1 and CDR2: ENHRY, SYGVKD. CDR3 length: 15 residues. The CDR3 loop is CAISEGTSGHNEQFF. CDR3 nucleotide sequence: TGTGCCATCAGTGAGGGGACTAGCGGACACAATGAGCAGTTCTTC.

The CDR3: CASGGRGVFNEQFF. In DNA form, the CDR3 reads TGTGCCAGTGGCGGGCGGGGAGTCTTCAATGAGCAGTTCTTC. The chain is built from TRBV2 and TRBJ2-1; D possibly corresponds to TRBD2 (6 bases). Trimming took off 9 bases at V and 6 bases at J, with 18 bases between the two ends. The CDR3 length is 14 residues. In germline, CDR1 is SNHLY, CDR2 FYNNEI.

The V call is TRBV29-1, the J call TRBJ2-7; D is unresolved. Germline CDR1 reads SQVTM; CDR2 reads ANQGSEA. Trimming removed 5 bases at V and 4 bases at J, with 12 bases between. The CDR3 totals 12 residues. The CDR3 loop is CSVWSATYEQYF. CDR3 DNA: TGCAGCGTTTGGAGCGCAACGTACGAGCAGTACTTC.

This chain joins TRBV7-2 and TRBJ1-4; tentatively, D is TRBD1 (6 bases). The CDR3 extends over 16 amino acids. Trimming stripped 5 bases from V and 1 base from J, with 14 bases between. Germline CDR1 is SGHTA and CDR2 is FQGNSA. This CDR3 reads CASSVRGGGTNEKLFF. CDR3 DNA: TGTGCCAGCAGCGTAAGGGGGGGAGGAACTAATGAAAAACTGTTTTTT.

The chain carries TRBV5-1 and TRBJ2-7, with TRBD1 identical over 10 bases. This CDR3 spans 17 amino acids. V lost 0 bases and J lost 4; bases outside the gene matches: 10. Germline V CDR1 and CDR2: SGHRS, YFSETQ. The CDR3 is CASSLARPGQGFYEQYF. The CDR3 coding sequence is TGCGCCAGCAGCTTGGCCAGGCCGGGACAGGGGTTTTACGAGCAGTACTTC. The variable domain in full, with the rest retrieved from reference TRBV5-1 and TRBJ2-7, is KAGVTQTPRYLIKTRGQQVTLSCSPISGHRSVSWYQQTPGQGLQFLFEYFSETQRNKGNFPGRFSGRQFSNSRSEMNVSTLELGDSALYLCASSLARPGQGFYEQYFGPGTRLTVT.

This CDR3 reads CASSPAAGGSSYEQYF. CDR3 DNA sequence: TGTGCCAGCTCACCGGCAGCGGGAGGGAGCTCCTACGAGCAGTACTTC. V usage is TRBV18 and J usage is TRBJ2-7; 10 bases are a match to TRBD2. Per the germline V gene, CDR1 is KGHSH and CDR2 is LQKENI. CDR3 length: 16 amino acids. The V and J ends lost 3 bases and 0 bases, in that order; junction bases with no gene match: 5.

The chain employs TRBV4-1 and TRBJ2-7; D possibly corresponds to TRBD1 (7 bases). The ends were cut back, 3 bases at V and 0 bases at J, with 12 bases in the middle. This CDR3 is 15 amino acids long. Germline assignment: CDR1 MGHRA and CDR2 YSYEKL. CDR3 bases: TGCGCCAGCAGCCAGGAGGGACAGCTCTCCTACGAGCAGTACTTC. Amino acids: CASSQEGQLSYEQYF.

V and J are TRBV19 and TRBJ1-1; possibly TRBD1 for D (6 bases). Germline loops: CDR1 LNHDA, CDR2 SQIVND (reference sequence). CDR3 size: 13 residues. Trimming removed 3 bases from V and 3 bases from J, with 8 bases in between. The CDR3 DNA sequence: TGTGCCAGTAGTATGAACAGGGACACTGAAGCTTTCTTT. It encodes CASSMNRDTEAFF.

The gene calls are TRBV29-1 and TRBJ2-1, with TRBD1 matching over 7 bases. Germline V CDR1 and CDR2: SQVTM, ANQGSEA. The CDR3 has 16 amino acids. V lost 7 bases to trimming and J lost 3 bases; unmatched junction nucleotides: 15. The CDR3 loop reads CSASTWTGSFYNEQFF. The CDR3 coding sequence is TGCAGCGCCTCCACCTGGACAGGCTCGTTCTACAATGAGCAGTTCTTC.

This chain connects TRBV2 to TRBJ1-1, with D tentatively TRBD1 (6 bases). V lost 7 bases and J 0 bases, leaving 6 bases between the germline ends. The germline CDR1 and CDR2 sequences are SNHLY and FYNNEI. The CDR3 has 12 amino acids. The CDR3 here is CASNRVNTEAFF. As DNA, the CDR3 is TGTGCCAGCAACAGGGTGAACACTGAAGCTTTCTTT.

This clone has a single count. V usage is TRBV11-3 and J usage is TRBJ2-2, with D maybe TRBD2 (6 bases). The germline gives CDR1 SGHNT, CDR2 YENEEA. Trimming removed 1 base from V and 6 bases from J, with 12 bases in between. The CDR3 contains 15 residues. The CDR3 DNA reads TGTGCCAGCAGCTTAGGACCCGGGGAGGCCGGGGAGCTGTTTTTT. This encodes CASSLGPGEAGELFF.

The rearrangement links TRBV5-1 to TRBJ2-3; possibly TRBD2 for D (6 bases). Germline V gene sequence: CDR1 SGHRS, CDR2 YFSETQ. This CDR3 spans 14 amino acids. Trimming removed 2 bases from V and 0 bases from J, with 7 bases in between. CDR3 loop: CASSLSGSTDTQYF. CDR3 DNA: TGCGCCAGCAGCTTAAGCGGGAGCACAGATACGCAGTATTTT.

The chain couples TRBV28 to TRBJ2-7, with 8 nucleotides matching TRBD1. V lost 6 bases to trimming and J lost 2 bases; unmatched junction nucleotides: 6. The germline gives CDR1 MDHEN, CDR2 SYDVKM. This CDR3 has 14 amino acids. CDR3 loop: CASSYTGGPYEQYF. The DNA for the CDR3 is TGTGCCAGCAGCTACACAGGGGGGCCCTACGAGCAGTACTTC.

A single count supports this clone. The CDR3 here is CASRLGGPGGNQPQHF. CDR3 nucleotides: TGTGCCAGCAGGTTGGGCGGGCCGGGTGGCAATCAGCCCCAGCATTTT. The chain recombines TRBV7-3 with TRBJ1-5; unclear D gene. The germline V gene has CDR1 SGHTA and CDR2 FQGTGA. This CDR3 is 16 amino acids long. V gave up 6 bases and J gave up 2 bases, with 17 bases separating them.

The chain's CDR3 is CASSKTSGDLLEQFF. CDR3 coding DNA: TGTGCCAGCAGCAAGACTAGCGGCGACCTCCTTGAGCAGTTCTTC. The chain carries TRBV5-4 and TRBJ2-1, with 9 nucleotides matching TRBD2. Per the germline V gene, CDR1 is SGHNT and CDR2 is YYREEE (reference sequence). This CDR3 comprises 15 residues. Germline trimming cut 4 bases from V and 9 bases from J; bases unmatched to any gene: 11.

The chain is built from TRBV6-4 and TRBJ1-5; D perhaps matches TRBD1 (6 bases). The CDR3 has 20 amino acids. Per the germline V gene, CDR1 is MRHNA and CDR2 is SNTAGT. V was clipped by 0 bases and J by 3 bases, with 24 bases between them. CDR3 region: CASSDSFFQRDRDTNQPQHF. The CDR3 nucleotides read TGTGCCAGCAGTGACTCCTTCTTCCAAAGGGATCGGGACACCAATCAGCCCCAGCATTTT.

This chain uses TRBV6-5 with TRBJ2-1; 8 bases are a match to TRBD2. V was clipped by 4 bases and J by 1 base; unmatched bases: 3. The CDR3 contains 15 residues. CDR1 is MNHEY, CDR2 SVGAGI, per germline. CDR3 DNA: TGTGCCAGCAGTTGGGTAGCGGGATCCTACAATGAGCAGTTCTTC. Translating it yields CASSWVAGSYNEQFF.

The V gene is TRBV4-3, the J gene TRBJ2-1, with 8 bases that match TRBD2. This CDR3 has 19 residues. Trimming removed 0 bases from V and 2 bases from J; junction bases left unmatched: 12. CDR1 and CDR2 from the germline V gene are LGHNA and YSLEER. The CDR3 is CASSQDGYHSGVPYNEQFF. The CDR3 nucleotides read TGCGCCAGCAGCCAAGACGGTTATCATAGCGGGGTCCCCTACAATGAGCAGTTCTTC.